This T cell receptor (beta chain) appears in the sequencing data of a study of regulatory T cells in long-lasting Graves disease. The time point denotes: newly diagnosed GD, antithyroid drugs for less than 3 months. PBMC-extracted RNA yielded the TCR library. Overall study results and limits: Peripheral blood alone, not thyroid tissue, underwent study.

This clonotype was recorded at least ten times. Its target is unknown. Through Arm-PCR of CDR3 regions and iRepertoire HTBI primers, TCR beta libraries were built. TCRdb used MiXCR to reprocess the multiplex PCR reads, holding one entry per CDR3 protein. The sample consists of a few hundred thousand distinct CDR3 sequences, less than 20% of them appearing once. Trimming took off 5 bases at V and 7 bases at J, with 12 bases between the two ends. This CDR3 spans 13 amino acids. Germline CDR1 SGHNT, CDR2 YENEEA. The data were also submitted as part of a second study, on T cells in Graves' hyperthyroidism and ophthalmopathy.

The chain has TRBV11-3 and TRBJ2-1; D gene ambiguous. The source is a woman younger than 35 with Graves disease. The material was peripheral blood mononuclear cells (PBMCs), obtained at new diagnosis, from a patient treated with antithyroid drugs. CDR3 nucleotide sequence: TGTGCCAGCAGCCTACCTGATACGAATGAGCAGTTCTTC. Translating gives CASSLPDTNEQFF.